A few counts support the clone carrying this T cell receptor (beta chain). Its antigen is not known. Treatment here: roughly 10-day PBMC culture with coronavirus spike peptide pools or control peptides (ViraFEST assay). Upon completion of about 11 days of culture, CD4+ T cells were isolated via negative selection. This CDR3 has 16 residues. Germline V gene sequence: CDR1 MNHEY, CDR2 SVGAGI. J gave up 6 bases and V 2 bases, and 11 bases lay outside the gene matches. This specimen comes from a study of vaccination and CD4 T cells after COVID-19. Study-wide context: Median time from COVID diagnosis to post-COVID sampling was 101 days (35 to 161).

Researchers used the Oncomine TCR Beta short-read assay to sequence DNA from cultured CD4+ T cells. MiXCR was run by TCRdb on the PCR reads, yielding one entry per CDR3 protein. The sample includes more than 7,000 distinct CDR3 sequences, 55% to 75% of them seen just once. This TCR was sampled from a human donor who had recovered from COVID-19. The gene calls are TRBV6-5 and TRBJ2-5; 8 bases match TRBD2. Sequenced material: CD4+ T cells from blood, cultured in vitro. CDR3 nucleotides: TGTGCCAGCAGTTACACCCTAAGCGGGGGCAGGCAGACCCAGTACTTC. This translates into CASSYTLSGGRQTQYF.